A single sample is the source of the 21 T cell receptor beta chains below, sequenced in a study of blood T cell repertoires in COVID-19 (dated by TCRdb to about 2020). Receptor libraries were prepared by the immunoSEQ multiplex PCR assay. As stored in TCRdb, this immuneACCESS dataset retains in-frame rearrangements with V and J assigned. A fraction of the clones does not appear; measured against another copy, unresolved V genes explain less than half of the discrepancy, and the remainder lacks a known reason. This sample gives around 120,000 clones in total; 70% to 90% of them show up just once. Together, the top ten hold 0.88% of the sample. Sample: peripheral blood. All receptors derive from a woman aged 50 to 60 with active or convalescent COVID-19.

J is TRBJ2-1 and V is TRBV9, with D possibly being TRBD2 (6 bases). Between the trimmed V and J ends, which lost 2 bases and 3 bases, there was a span of 15 bases. The length of the CDR3 is 16 residues. Germline V gene sequence: CDR1 SGDLS, CDR2 YYNGEE. This CDR3 is CASSVSGGANYNEQFF. For the CDR3, the DNA is TGTGCCAGCAGCGTTTCCGGCGGGGCAAACTACAATGAGCAGTTCTTC.

As for this clone: At one boundary the junction diverges from the germline segment, which might be a read error. This CDR3 is CASRLAWTGGRETQYF. Here the CDR3 DNA reads TGTGCCAGCAGATTAGCGTGGACAGGGGGCCGGGAGACCCAGTACTTC. The chain couples TRBV7-6 to TRBJ2-5; 11 bases are a match to TRBD1. Germline CDR1 and CDR2: SGHVS and FNYEAQ. The CDR3 loop spans 16 amino acids.

The J gene is TRBJ2-1, the V gene TRBV7-3, with 10 nucleotides matching TRBD2. The ends lost 2 bases at V and 4 bases at J; junction bases unmatched: 2. The CDR3 spans 15 residues. The V gene's germline CDR1 is SGHTA and CDR2 FQGTGA. CDR3 sequence reads: CASSLQAGGYNEQFF. CDR3 sequence (DNA): TGTGCCAGCAGCTTACAAGCGGGAGGGTACAATGAGCAGTTCTTC.

The chain carries TRBV11-2 and TRBJ2-4; D unresolved. Germline CDR1 SGHAT, CDR2 FQNNGV. This CDR3 comprises 14 residues. Trimming took 2 bases from V and 0 from J, leaving 5 bases between them. The CDR3 sequence: CASSLSLAKNIQYF. In DNA, the CDR3 is TGTGCCAGCAGCTTATCACTAGCCAAAAACATTCAGTACTTC.

CDR3 nucleotides: TGTGCCAGCTCATTTACAGGGGGTCCCTACAATGAGCAGTTCTTC. It is translated as CASSFTGGPYNEQFF. V gene TRBV18 combines with J gene TRBJ2-1; 8 nucleotides align to TRBD1. V was pared by 5 bases and J by 2 bases, with 5 bases of the junction left unmatched. The germline V gene encodes CDR1 KGHSH and CDR2 LQKENI. The CDR3 loop spans 15 amino acids. The whole variable domain, filled in from reference TRBV18 and TRBJ2-1, reads NAGVMQNPRHLVRRRGQEARLRCSPMKGHSHVYWYRQLPEEGLKFMVYLQKENIIDESGMPKERFSAEFPKEGPSILRIQQVVRGDSAAYFCASSFTGGPYNEQFFGPGTRLTVL.

This sequence joins TRBV6-1 and TRBJ2-2, with 12 bases that match TRBD2. The V gene end was trimmed by 6 bases and the J gene end by 2 bases; junction bases not matched to a gene: 16. The CDR3 consists of 20 residues. Germline CDR1 is MNHNS and CDR2 is SASEGT. The CDR3 DNA reads TGTGCCAGCAGGGAACCCCCCGGGACTAGCGGGTTTAAAAACACCGGGGAGCTGTTTTTT. This encodes CASREPPGTSGFKNTGELFF.

The chain links TRBV7-3 to TRBJ2-3, with TRBD1 matching over 11 bases. The trim removed 2 bases at V and 5 bases at J, leaving 6 bases unmatched. The length of the CDR3 is 16 residues. Germline-derived CDR1 and CDR2 are SGHTA and FQGTGA. The CDR3 nucleotides read TGTGCCAGCAGCTTAGGACAGGGGGCCGGGATAGATACGCAGTATTTT. It encodes CASSLGQGAGIDTQYF.

This chain joins TRBV24-1 and TRBJ1-5, with D maybe TRBD1 (6 bases). The CDR3 consists of 15 residues. Trimming removed 5 bases from V and 5 bases from J, with 15 bases in between. Per the germline V gene, CDR1 is KGHDR and CDR2 is SFDVKD. The CDR3 DNA is TGTGCCACCAGTGGTATAACAGGGTCTGATCAGCCCCAGCATTTT. Amino acid sequence: CATSGITGSDQPQHF.

This sequence joins TRBV7-2 and TRBJ2-7, with 7 bases fitting TRBD2. Germline CDR1 SGHTA, CDR2 FQGNSA. CDR3 length equals 15 residues. The junction had 5 bases not matched to a gene; V was cut back by 1 base and J by 2 bases. This chain's CDR3 is CASSLGGGTTYEQYF. The CDR3, as DNA: TGTGCCAGCAGCTTAGGCGGCGGGACTACCTACGAGCAGTACTTC. Together with reference TRBV7-2 and TRBJ2-7, the CDR3 gives the full variable domain: GAGVSQSPSNKVTEKGKDVELRCDPISGHTALYWYRQSLGQGLEFLIYFQGNSAPDKSGLPSDRFSAERTGGSVSTLTIQRTQQEDSAVYLCASSLGGGTTYEQYFGPGTRLTVT.

This clone was observed a few times. The chain recombines TRBV7-8 with TRBJ2-1, with TRBD2 matching over 9 bases. The CDR3 totals 16 residues. J lost 4 bases, V lost 4 bases, and 8 bases had no gene match. CDR1 SGHVS and CDR2 FQNEAQ come from the germline V gene. The CDR3 loop is CASSSILAGEYNEQFF. The CDR3 DNA sequence: TGTGCCAGCAGCTCAATACTAGCGGGTGAATACAATGAGCAGTTCTTC.

The chain combines TRBV5-6 with TRBJ2-7, with 7 bases matching TRBD2. There are 16 residues in the CDR3. Germline values: CDR1 SGHDT, CDR2 YYEEEE. V lost 0 bases, J lost 2 bases, and 8 bases stayed unmatched. The chain's CDR3 is CASSLGRPSGTYEQYF. DNA for the CDR3: TGTGCCAGCAGCTTGGGAAGGCCTAGCGGAACCTACGAGCAGTACTTC.

This clone was found once. The chain couples TRBV19 to TRBJ2-7; 11 nucleotides match TRBD1. V gave up 5 bases and J gave up 3 bases; unmatched junction bases: 9. Germline V CDR1 and CDR2: LNHDA, SQIVND (reference sequence). The CDR3 totals 16 residues. The chain's CDR3 is CASSRTGTGGFYEQYF. The CDR3, as DNA: TGTGCCAGTAGTCGAACCGGGACAGGGGGTTTCTACGAGCAGTACTTC.

The chain has TRBV6-1 and TRBJ2-7; D possibly corresponds to TRBD2 (7 bases). V lost 2 bases to trimming and J lost 5 bases, with 16 bases between them. Germline CDR1 MNHNS, CDR2 SASEGT. There are 15 residues in the CDR3. CDR3 region: CASSEYTGGSDEQYF. DNA of the CDR3: TGTGCCAGCAGTGAATATACGGGGGGCAGCGACGAGCAGTACTTC.

This clone was counted a single time. The chain couples TRBV5-1 to TRBJ2-5, with 9 bases fitting TRBD2. Per the germline V gene, CDR1 is SGHRS and CDR2 is YFSETQ. Germline trimming cut 4 bases from V and 2 bases from J; bases unmatched to any gene: 18. This CDR3 has 19 amino acids. The CDR3 nucleotides read TGCGCCAGCAGCCGGGGACTAGCCTCACCCTATGCCAAACAAGAGACCCAGTACTTC. Amino acid sequence: CASSRGLASPYAKQETQYF. Full variable domain (rest looked up from reference TRBV5-1 and TRBJ2-5): KAGVTQTPRYLIKTRGQQVTLSCSPISGHRSVSWYQQTPGQGLQFLFEYFSETQRNKGNFPGRFSGRQFSNSRSEMNVSTLELGDSALYLCASSRGLASPYAKQETQYFGPGTRLLVL.

Here the CDR3 reads CASSKGGTRIAKNIQYF. CDR3 nucleotides: TGTGCCAGCAGCAAAGGAGGAACCCGGATAGCCAAAAACATTCAGTACTTC. The chain uses TRBV21-1 and TRBJ2-4; TRBD2 is taken as the D call from the table, unchecked against the DNA. TRBV21-1 has pseudogene status. This CDR3 has 17 residues.

This clone has a single count. V usage is TRBV6-2 or TRBV6-3 and J usage is TRBJ2-5, with a tentative D call TRBD1 (6 bases). Germline CDR1 is MNHEY and CDR2 is SVGEGT. Trimming left V 2 bases short and J 1 base short, with 11 bases between. The CDR3 runs to 15 residues. CDR3 region: CASSYGGTIQETQYF. The CDR3 coding sequence is TGTGCCAGCAGTTACGGGGGCACAATCCAAGAGACCCAGTACTTC.

This sequence joins TRBV7-8 and TRBJ1-5, with 8 bases that match TRBD1. The CDR3 totals 14 residues. Germline V gene sequence: CDR1 SGHVS, CDR2 FQNEAQ. The J segment lost 4 bases and the V segment lost 4 bases, leaving 3 bases of the junction unmatched. The chain's CDR3 is CASSSRTGNQPQHF. CDR3 DNA: TGTGCCAGCAGCTCAAGGACAGGGAATCAGCCCCAGCATTTT.

This chain joins TRBV7-8 and TRBJ2-1; 9 nucleotides line up with TRBD1. Germline loops: CDR1 SGHVS, CDR2 FQNEAQ. The CDR3 length is 16 residues. The trim removed 4 bases at V and 1 base at J, leaving 5 bases unmatched. CDR3 region: CASSSGTGSSYNEQFF. CDR3 in DNA: TGTGCCAGCAGCTCCGGGACAGGGTCGTCCTACAATGAGCAGTTCTTC.

The rearrangement joins TRBV5-1 to TRBJ2-7; D is uncertain. The CDR3 contains 15 residues. Looked up from germline, CDR1 is SGHRS and CDR2 is YFSETQ. V shed 1 base and J shed 2 bases, with 13 bases lying between them. CDR3 nucleotides: TGCGCCAGCAGCTTGTCCCTGACTGGAACCTACGAGCAGTACTTC. The encoded protein is CASSLSLTGTYEQYF.

The CDR3, as DNA: TGTGCCAGCAGCGGCCCCGGGGACAGGGCGAACACCGGGGAGCTGTTTTTT. Translation gives CASSGPGDRANTGELFF. The genes are TRBV9 and TRBJ2-2, with 9 bases aligning to TRBD1. The CDR3 has 17 amino acids. V lost 3 bases and J lost 0; bases outside the gene matches: 6. Germline lookup yields CDR1 SGDLS and CDR2 YYNGEE. Using reference TRBV9 and TRBJ2-2 for the parts outside the CDR3, the full variable domain is DSGVTQTPKHLITATGQRVTLRCSPRSGDLSVYWYQQSLDQGLQFLIQYYNGEERAKGNILERFSAQQFPDLHSELNLSSLELGDSALYFCASSGPGDRANTGELFFGEGSRLTVL.

The chain joins TRBV28 to TRBJ2-1; 8 nucleotides agree with TRBD2. The CDR3 loop spans 14 amino acids. J lost 6 bases, V lost 5 bases, and 6 bases had no gene match. Germline values: CDR1 MDHEN, CDR2 SYDVKM. CDR3: CASSPSGSLNEQFF. DNA of the CDR3: TGTGCCAGCAGTCCCAGCGGGAGTCTCAATGAGCAGTTCTTC. Full variable domain (remainder filled in from reference TRBV28 and TRBJ2-1): DVKVTQSSRYLVKRTGEKVFLECVQDMDHENMFWYRQDPGLGLRLIYFSYDVKMKEKGDIPEGYSVSREKKERFSLILESASTNQTSMYLCASSPSGSLNEQFFGPGTRLTVL.